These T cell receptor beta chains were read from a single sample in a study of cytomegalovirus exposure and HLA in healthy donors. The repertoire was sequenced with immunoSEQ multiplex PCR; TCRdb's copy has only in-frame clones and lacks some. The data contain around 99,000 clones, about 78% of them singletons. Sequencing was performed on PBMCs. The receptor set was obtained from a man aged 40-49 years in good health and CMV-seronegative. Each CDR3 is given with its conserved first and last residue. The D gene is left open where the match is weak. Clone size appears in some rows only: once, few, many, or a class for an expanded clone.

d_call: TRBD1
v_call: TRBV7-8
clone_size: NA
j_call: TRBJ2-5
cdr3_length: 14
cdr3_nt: TGTGCCAGCAGCTTAGGGACAGGGCGAGAGACCCAGTACTTC
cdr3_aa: CASSLGTGRETQYF

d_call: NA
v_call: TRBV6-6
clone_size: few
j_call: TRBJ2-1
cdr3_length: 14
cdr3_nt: TGTGCCAGTACAGCCAGAAGCTCCTACAATGAGCAGTTCTTC
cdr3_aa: CASTARSSYNEQFF

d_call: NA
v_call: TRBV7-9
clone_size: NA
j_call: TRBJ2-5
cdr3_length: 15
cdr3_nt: TGTGCCAGCAGCTTAATATGGCGGGCGCAAGAGACCCAGTACTTC
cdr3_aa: CASSLIWRAQETQYF

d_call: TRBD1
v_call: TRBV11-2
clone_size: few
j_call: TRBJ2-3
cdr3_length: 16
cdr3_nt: TGTGCCAGCAGCTCCTACAGGGGGCCTGGCACAGATACGCAGTATTTT
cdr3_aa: CASSSYRGPGTDTQYF

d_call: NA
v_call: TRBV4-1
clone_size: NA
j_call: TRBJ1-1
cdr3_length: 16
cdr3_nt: TGCGCCAGCAGCCAGGCCTTACGGGGTGTGAACACTGAAGCTTTCTTT
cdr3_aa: CASSQALRGVNTEAFF

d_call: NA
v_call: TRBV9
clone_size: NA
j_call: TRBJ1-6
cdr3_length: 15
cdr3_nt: TGTGCCAGCAGCGTAGGTCAGGGGAGTAATTCACCCCTCCACTTT
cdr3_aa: CASSVGQGSNSPLHF

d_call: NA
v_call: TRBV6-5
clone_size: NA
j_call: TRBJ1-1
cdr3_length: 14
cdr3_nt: TGTGCCAGCAGCTGGGGGACAATGAACACTGAAGCTTTCTTT
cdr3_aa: CASSWGTMNTEAFF

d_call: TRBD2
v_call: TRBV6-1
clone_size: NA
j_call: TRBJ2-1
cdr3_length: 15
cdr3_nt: TGTGCCAGCAGTGCATCCGGGACTAGTTACAATGAGCAGTTCTTC
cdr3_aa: CASSASGTSYNEQFF

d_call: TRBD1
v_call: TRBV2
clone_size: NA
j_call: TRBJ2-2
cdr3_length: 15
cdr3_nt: TGTGCCAGCAGGCCTACAGGGGGAGACACCGGGGAGCTGTTTTTT
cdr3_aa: CASRPTGGDTGELFF

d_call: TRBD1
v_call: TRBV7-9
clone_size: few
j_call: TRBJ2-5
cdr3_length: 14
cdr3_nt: TGTGCCAGCAGCCCCAGGACAGGTCAAGAGACCCAGTACTTC
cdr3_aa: CASSPRTGQETQYF

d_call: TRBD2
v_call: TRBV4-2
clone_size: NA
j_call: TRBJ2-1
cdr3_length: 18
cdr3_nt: TGTGCCAGCAGCCAAGATTGGGCTAGCGGGGGGGCTGGGAATGAGCAGTTCTTC
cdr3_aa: CASSQDWASGGAGNEQFF

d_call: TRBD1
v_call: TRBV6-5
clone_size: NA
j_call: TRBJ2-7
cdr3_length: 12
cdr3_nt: TGTGCCAGCAGGGGACAGAGCTACGAGCAGTACTTC
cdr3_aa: CASRGQSYEQYF

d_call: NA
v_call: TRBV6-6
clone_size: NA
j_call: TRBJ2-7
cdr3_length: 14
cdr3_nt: TGTGCCAGCAGCCCACGGACTGTCTCCTACGAGCAGTACTTC
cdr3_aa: CASSPRTVSYEQYF